This T cell receptor beta chain was identified during a study of identical twins' blood T cells. Regarding the study as a whole: Top TCRbeta clonotypes were shared more with twin than unrelated donors.

The CDR3 is 13 amino acids. V lost 3 bases and J lost 4, with 10 bases in between. In germline, CDR1 is SQVTM, CDR2 ANQGSEA. TCR cDNA libraries came from RNA via a modified published protocol. MiXCR, run by TCRdb on the 5' RACE reads, gives a single entry per CDR3 protein. The sample has 350,000 to 400,000 distinct CDR3 sequences; about 28% are singletons. This clonotype was picked up a small number of times. No antigen is known for it. Sequencing was performed on PBMCs. This TCR came from a woman aged 18 to 55 in good health. This chain uses TRBV29-1 with TRBJ1-3; D possibly corresponds to TRBD1 (6 bases). CDR3 sequence (DNA): TGCAGCGTTGATTCAGGGGTCGGAAACACCATATATTTT. Translation gives CSVDSGVGNTIYF.